This T cell receptor (beta chain) emerged from a study of cytomegalovirus exposure and HLA in healthy donors. Findings of the study overall: A later analysis linked a missense DCLRE1C variant to TCR beta V- and J-gene trimming. According to a later analysis, most TCR beta chains associated with CMV appeared HLA-restricted.

The junction had 3 bases not matched to a gene; V was cut back by 4 bases and J by 5 bases. The CDR3 runs to 14 residues. The V gene's germline CDR1 is MNHEY and CDR2 SVGAGI. Vbeta (60) and Jbeta (13) primers were used in the PCR. Using immunoSEQ multiplex PCR, the repertoire was profiled, and TCRdb retains in-frame clones only, with some absent. The data show approximately 110,000 clones, 82% seen once. This clone was observed a few times. Its cognate antigen is unknown. This chain links TRBV6-5 with TRBJ1-5; TRBD1 agrees at 9 bases. The specimen was PBMCs. The clonotype comes from a woman younger than 35 in good health and CMV-seronegative. The DNA for the CDR3 is TGTGCCAGCAGTTTGAGGACAGGGGATCAGCCCCAGCATTTT. Amino acids: CASSLRTGDQPQHF.